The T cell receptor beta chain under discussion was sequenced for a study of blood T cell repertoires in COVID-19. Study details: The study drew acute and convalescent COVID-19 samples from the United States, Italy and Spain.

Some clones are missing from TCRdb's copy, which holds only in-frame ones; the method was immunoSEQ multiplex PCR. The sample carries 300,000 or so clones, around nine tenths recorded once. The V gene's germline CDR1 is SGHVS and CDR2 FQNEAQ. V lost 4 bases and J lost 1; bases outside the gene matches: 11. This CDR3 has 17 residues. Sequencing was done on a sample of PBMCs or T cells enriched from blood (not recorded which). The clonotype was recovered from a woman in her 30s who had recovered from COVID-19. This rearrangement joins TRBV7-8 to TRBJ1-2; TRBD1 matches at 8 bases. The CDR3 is CASSWGAGGVNNYGYTF. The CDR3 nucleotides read TGTGCCAGCAGCTGGGGGGCAGGGGGCGTAAATAACTATGGCTACACCTTC.